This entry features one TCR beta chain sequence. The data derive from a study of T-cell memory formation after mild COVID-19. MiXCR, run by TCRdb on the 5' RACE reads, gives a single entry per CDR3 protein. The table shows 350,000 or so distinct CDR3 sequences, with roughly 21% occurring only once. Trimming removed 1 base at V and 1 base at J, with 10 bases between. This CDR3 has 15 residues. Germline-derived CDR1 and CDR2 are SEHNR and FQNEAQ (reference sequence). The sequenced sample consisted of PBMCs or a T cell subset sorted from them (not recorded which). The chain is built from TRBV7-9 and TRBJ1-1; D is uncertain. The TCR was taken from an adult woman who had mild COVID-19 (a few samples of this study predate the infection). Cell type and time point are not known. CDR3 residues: CASSLGPGRNTEAFF. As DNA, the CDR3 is TGTGCCAGCAGCTTAGGACCGGGCAGGAACACTGAAGCTTTCTTT.